This TCR beta chain was sequenced for a study of cytomegalovirus exposure and HLA in healthy donors. Study in general: Earlier, 150 million to 200 million T cells were analyzed, and over 95 million unique TCR beta sequences were found among them.

Donors showed nominal health when sampled, although they likely had unrecorded immune exposures. V dropped 6 bases and J dropped 4 bases, with 19 bases sitting between them. CDR1 and CDR2 (germline): MNHEY, SMNVEV (reference sequence). The CDR3 consists of 16 residues. Primers included in the PCR were 60 Vbeta and 13 Jbeta primers. Repertoires were generated with immunoSEQ multiplex PCR, while TCRdb's copy carries only in-frame clones and drops some. The sample lists approximately 100,000 clones, roughly a tenth occurring once. This TCR came from a middle-aged man in good health and CMV-seropositive. The chain uses TRBV27 and TRBJ1-3; maybe TRBD1 (6 bases). Sequencing was carried out using PBMCs. CDR3 coding DNA: TGTGCCAGCAGAGAACCCCAGCCGGGGACAGGAAACACCATATATTTT. Translated: CASREPQPGTGNTIYF.